This TCR beta chain derives from a study of cytomegalovirus exposure and HLA in healthy donors. Findings and limits, study-wide: Associated with cytomegalovirus, according to the listing, were 164 TCR beta chains. There were some public TCRs occurring in many donors, but most TCR sequences were rare. Being productive about 87% or about 30% of the time was typical of most TCR beta V segments in an earlier analysis. In a later analysis, DRB1 alleles had the most associated TCRs; HLA-C alleles the fewest.

As concerns this clone: What it binds is not known. Different DNA sequences within this sample yield the same CDR3.

In the PCR, 60 Vbeta and 13 Jbeta primers were used. The data were produced by immunoSEQ multiplex PCR, yet TCRdb's version contains in-frame clones alone and is incomplete. The table lists some 150,000 clones, around 88% of them singletons, with 0.65% to 0.9% in the top ten. The length of the CDR3 is 15 residues. V trimming: 3 bases; J trimming: 5 bases; junction bases outside the gene matches: 6. Germline V CDR1 and CDR2: KGHSH, LQKENI. The clonotype was recovered from a woman younger than 45 in good health and CMV-seronegative. This chain connects TRBV18 to TRBJ1-4; 7 bases match TRBD1. The sample consisted of PBMCs. In nucleotides, the CDR3 is TGTGCCAGCTCACCGTTCGGGACAGAGAATGAAAAACTGTTTTTT. This gives the protein CASSPFGTENEKLFF.